This T cell receptor beta chain appears in the sequencing data of a study of blood T cell repertoires in COVID-19. The CDR3 has 12 residues. CDR1 GTSNPN and CDR2 SVGIG come from the germline V gene (reference sequence). Trimming removed 8 bases from V and 1 base from J; junction bases left unmatched: 3. Assay: immunoSEQ multiplex PCR; the TCRdb copy retains only in-frame clones and omits some. The sample lists fewer than 250,000 clones; 88% were seen once. The genes are TRBV30 and TRBJ1-1; 8 bases align to TRBD1. The TCR originated in a man aged 65 to 79 with acute or convalescent COVID-19. Sequencing used peripheral blood. The CDR3 spells CASDRGNTEAFF. CDR3 nucleotides: TGTGCCAGCGACAGGGGGAACACTGAAGCTTTCTTT.